The 15 T cell receptor beta chains below come from one sample, sequenced in a study of OX40 agonist ivuxolimab in advanced cancers. Libraries were prepared by immunoSEQ multiplex PCR; TCRdb keeps only in-frame clonotypes and omits some of them. The repertoire holds approximately 77,000 clones, about four fifths seen once, with roughly 0.53% in the top ten. The material sequenced was CD4+ or CD8+ T cells sorted from blood, taken in a trial of the OX40 agonist ivuxolimab. The receptors here all came from an adult with an advanced solid tumor such as melanoma, head and neck, liver or kidney cancer.

This clone occurred a few times. The genes are TRBV7-2 and TRBJ2-3; D remains unclear. Germline V gene lookup returns CDR1 SGHTA and CDR2 FQGNSA. The CDR3 spans 16 residues. V was shortened by 6 bases and J by 5 bases, with 21 bases between the two germline ends. Written as DNA, the CDR3 is TGTGCCAGCAGACCACGGAAGGGTAGTTGGGGAGATACGCAGTATTTT. It encodes CASRPRKGSWGDTQYF.

The chain combines TRBV5-5 with TRBJ2-1, with D maybe TRBD2 (7 bases). CDR1 SGHKS and CDR2 YYEKEE come from the germline V gene (reference sequence). Trimming cost V 6 bases and J 3 bases, with 19 bases left between them. CDR3 length: 16 amino acids. DNA for the CDR3: TGTGCCAGCATTTTAGGCGCCGGGGGGCTCTACAATGAGCAGTTCTTC. Amino acids: CASILGAGGLYNEQFF.

J is TRBJ2-3 and V is TRBV11-1; D remains ambiguous. CDR1 SGHAT and CDR2 FQDESV come from the germline V gene (reference sequence). The CDR3 contains 14 residues. V was trimmed by 1 base and J by 3 bases, leaving 8 bases between them. For the CDR3, the DNA is TGTGCCAGCAGCTTAGATCCAGGAACAGATACGCAGTATTTT. It codes for CASSLDPGTDTQYF.

This clone was observed once. This sequence joins TRBV30 and TRBJ1-2, with D perhaps TRBD1 (6 bases). The CDR3 length is 13 residues. V shed 4 bases and J shed 7 bases, with 16 bases lying between them. Per the germline V gene, CDR1 is GTSNPN and CDR2 is SVGIG (reference sequence). CDR3 amino acids: CAWTVQGSAGYTF. CDR3 nucleotide sequence: TGTGCCTGGACCGTACAGGGTTCCGCTGGCTACACCTTC.

This clone was seen only a few times. The rearrangement uses TRBV7-9 and TRBJ1-4, with 9 bases lining up with TRBD1. The germline gives CDR1 SEHNR, CDR2 FQNEAQ (reference sequence). V lost 5 bases, J lost 5 bases, and 3 bases stayed unmatched. The CDR3 extends over 14 amino acids. The DNA for the CDR3 is TGTGCCAGCAGCCCCGGGACAGGGAATGAAAAACTGTTTTTT. Its translation: CASSPGTGNEKLFF.

The chain carries TRBV6-5 and TRBJ2-1, with 7 bases fitting TRBD2. The CDR3 length is 13 residues. Germline V CDR1 and CDR2: MNHEY, SVGAGI. V dropped 6 bases and J dropped 8; count of bases not matched to a gene: 7. The CDR3 DNA is TGTGCCAGCAGGGCGGGACTATCCTATGAGCAGTTCTTC. Its protein product is CASRAGLSYEQFF.

The sample holds a few counts of this clone. The genes are TRBV6-5 and TRBJ1-1; no clear D. Germline V gene sequence: CDR1 MNHEY, CDR2 SVGAGI. CDR3 length: 12 residues. V shed 6 bases and J shed 1 base, with 6 bases lying between them. The CDR3 region has the DNA TGTGCCAGCAGGTTCAGGAACACTGAAGCTTTCTTT. Translated, it gives CASRFRNTEAFF.

V is TRBV5-1 and J is TRBJ2-1; 11 positions match TRBD2. J lost 7 bases, V lost 2 bases, and 8 bases had no gene match. Germline CDR1 reads SGHRS; CDR2 reads YFSETQ. The length of the CDR3 is 16 residues. The CDR3 is CASSFDGLAGPNEQFF. The CDR3 DNA is TGCGCCAGCAGCTTCGACGGACTAGCGGGTCCAAATGAGCAGTTCTTC.

This clone has a single count. A read error may account for a junction end that differs from germline. The chain employs TRBV4-2 and TRBJ1-2; possibly TRBD1 for D (6 bases). CDR1 is LGHNA and CDR2 is YNFKEQ in the germline V gene. The CDR3 length is 15 residues. The CDR3 bases are TGTGCCAGCAGCCAACTGACAGGTTCTAACAATGGCTACACCTTC. Translated, it gives CASSQLTGSNNGYTF.

This clone was counted only a few times. V and J are TRBV28 and TRBJ2-3; possible D gene TRBD1, 5 bases. V was trimmed by 5 bases and J by 5 bases, leaving 17 bases between them. Germline V lookup: CDR1 MDHEN, CDR2 SYDVKM. The CDR3 sequence is 15 residues long. The CDR3 reads CASSQLGRGIDTQYF. The CDR3 coding sequence is TGTGCCAGCAGTCAACTCGGAAGGGGCATAGATACGCAGTATTTT.

The chain joins TRBV28 to TRBJ2-2; D unclear. This CDR3 region has 14 residues. Germline V gene sequence: CDR1 MDHEN, CDR2 SYDVKM. V lost 3 bases to trimming and J lost 1 base, with 6 bases between them. The CDR3 region has the DNA TGTGCCAGCAGTTTGGCGGTGAACACCGGGGAGCTGTTTTTT. It yields the protein CASSLAVNTGELFF.

This chain uses TRBV5-1 with TRBJ1-2; unclear D gene. The CDR3 spans 15 residues. CDR1 and CDR2 from the germline V gene are SGHRS and YFSETQ. Trimming shortened V by 4 bases and J by 4 bases, and 17 bases separated the two germline ends. DNA for the CDR3: TGCGCCAGCAGCCCTCGGGGTGAAACTCTCTATGGCTACACCTTC. It translates to CASSPRGETLYGYTF.

This sequence joins TRBV21-1 and TRBJ2-2; the table's D call of TRBD2 was not tested on the DNA. TRBV21-1 is classified as a pseudogene. CDR3 length equals 18 residues. The CDR3 DNA is TGTGCCAGCAGCAAAGGGACTAGCGGGAGACTAAACACCGGGGAGCTGTTTTTT. As protein: CASSKGTSGRLNTGELFF.

The rearrangement joins TRBV10-2 to TRBJ1-1; 8 nucleotides line up with TRBD1. This CDR3 spans 12 amino acids. Germline V CDR1 and CDR2: WSHSY, SAAADI. The V segment lost 4 bases and the J segment 5 bases; nucleotides outside the gene matches: 0. The CDR3 DNA sequence: TGCGCCAGCAGTGGGGACAGGACTGAAGCTTTCTTT. Protein: CASSGDRTEAFF.

This clone was seen only once. This rearrangement joins TRBV28 to TRBJ2-3, with unresolved D. The CDR3 contains 12 residues. Between the trimmed V and J ends, which lost 9 bases and 5 bases, there was a span of 12 bases. Per the germline V gene, CDR1 is MDHEN and CDR2 is SYDVKM. Here the CDR3 DNA reads TGTGCCAGTTCTGTATTGGGAGATACGCAGTATTTT. Amino acid sequence: CASSVLGDTQYF.